The rows below give T cell receptor beta chains drawn from one sample of a study of blood T cells in healthy people across ages. In TCRdb, the 5' RACE reads were re-called with MiXCR into one record per CDR3 protein. The table includes 850,000 to 1,000,000 distinct CDR3 sequences, just over 50% detected once. The source material was blood. The source of these receptors is a woman aged 60-75 years in good health. CDR3s include the opening cysteine and the closing phenylalanine or tryptophan. The D gene is left open where the match is weak. Rows may omit the clone size; those that give it use once, few, many or a size class.

v_gene: TRBV6-4
abundance: few
d_gene: NA
j_gene: TRBJ2-1
CDR3nt: TGTGCCAGCAGTGATAACGGGGAGCAGTTCTTC
CDR3aa: CASSDNGEQFF

v_gene: TRBV7-2
abundance: NA
d_gene: NA
j_gene: TRBJ2-7
CDR3nt: TGTGCCAGCAGCTTAGGTGGCAGGGCTGACTACGAGCAGTACTTC
CDR3aa: CASSLGGRADYEQYF

v_gene: TRBV4-1
abundance: NA
d_gene: TRBD1
j_gene: TRBJ2-2
CDR3nt: TGCGCCAGCAGCCCAACTGGGACAGGGATGGACACCGGGGAGCTGTTTTTT
CDR3aa: CASSPTGTGMDTGELFF

v_gene: TRBV30
abundance: many
d_gene: TRBD1
j_gene: TRBJ2-1
CDR3nt: TGTGCCGCACTCCGACAGGGCTCCTACAATGAGCAGTTCTTC
CDR3aa: CAALRQGSYNEQFF

v_gene: TRBV5-1
abundance: NA
d_gene: TRBD1
j_gene: TRBJ1-5
CDR3nt: TGCGCCAGCAGCCCTGGACAGGGGGGATTAGCACAGCCCCAGCATTTT
CDR3aa: CASSPGQGGLAQPQHF

v_gene: TRBV7-2
abundance: few
d_gene: NA
j_gene: TRBJ1-4
CDR3nt: TGTGCCAGCAGCCCTGACACCGGGGGGGATGAAAAACTGTTTTTT
CDR3aa: CASSPDTGGDEKLFF

v_gene: TRBV5-1
abundance: many
d_gene: NA
j_gene: TRBJ2-5
CDR3nt: TGCGCCAGCAGCCGCAACACCGGGAGTCAAGAGACCCAGTACTTC
CDR3aa: CASSRNTGSQETQYF

v_gene: TRBV6-6
abundance: NA
d_gene: NA
j_gene: TRBJ2-3
CDR3nt: TGTGCCAGCATTGCTAGCGGCACAGATACGCAGTATTTT
CDR3aa: CASIASGTDTQYF

v_gene: TRBV5-1
abundance: few
d_gene: NA
j_gene: TRBJ1-2
CDR3nt: TGCGCCAGCAGCTTCCTCGTGGGAGAACCTGGCTACACCTTC
CDR3aa: CASSFLVGEPGYTF

v_gene: TRBV5-1
abundance: few
d_gene: TRBD2
j_gene: TRBJ2-7
CDR3nt: TGCGCCAGCAGCTTGGCCCCTAGCGGGGTCTACAATGAGCAGTACTTC
CDR3aa: CASSLAPSGVYNEQYF

v_gene: TRBV20-1
abundance: few
d_gene: NA
j_gene: TRBJ2-5
CDR3nt: TGCAGTGCTAGAGGGAGACTAGTTGGAAGCGAGGCCCAGTACTTC
CDR3aa: CSARGRLVGSEAQYF

v_gene: TRBV11-2
abundance: NA
d_gene: NA
j_gene: TRBJ2-2
CDR3nt: TGTGCCAGCAGCTTAGTGGGCACCGGGGAGCTGTTTTTT
CDR3aa: CASSLVGTGELFF

v_gene: TRBV12-3/TRBV12-4
abundance: NA
d_gene: NA
j_gene: TRBJ2-5
CDR3nt: TGTGCCAGCCACACCGGAGTCGACGTAGAGACCCAGTACTTC
CDR3aa: CASHTGVDVETQYF

v_gene: TRBV9
abundance: NA
d_gene: NA
j_gene: TRBJ1-5
CDR3nt: TGTGCCAGCAGCGTAGGGCCAGAGAATCAGCCCCAGCATTTT
CDR3aa: CASSVGPENQPQHF

v_gene: TRBV16
abundance: NA
d_gene: NA
j_gene: TRBJ2-5
CDR3nt: TGTGCCAGCAGCCAAGCGTACCAGAACCCAGAGACCCAGTACTTC
CDR3aa: CASSQAYQNPETQYF

v_gene: TRBV29-1
abundance: few
d_gene: TRBD2
j_gene: TRBJ2-3
CDR3nt: TGCAGCGCCCAGGGAGCTAGCGGGAGGCCCCCCACAGATACGCAGTATTTT
CDR3aa: CSAQGASGRPPTDTQYF

v_gene: TRBV3-1
abundance: few
d_gene: NA
j_gene: TRBJ2-7
CDR3nt: TGTGCCAGCAGCCAAACCTCGCCCGGGGAGCAGTACTTC
CDR3aa: CASSQTSPGEQYF

v_gene: TRBV5-4
abundance: NA
d_gene: TRBD2
j_gene: TRBJ2-3
CDR3nt: TGTGCCAGCAGCCTCGGACTAGCGGGAGCGTCAGATACGCAGTATTTT
CDR3aa: CASSLGLAGASDTQYF

v_gene: TRBV25-1
abundance: NA
d_gene: TRBD1
j_gene: TRBJ1-2
CDR3nt: TGTGCCAGCAGTGATCCCAACAGGGGGGGCTATGGCTACACCTTC
CDR3aa: CASSDPNRGGYGYTF

v_gene: TRBV11-2
abundance: NA
d_gene: NA
j_gene: TRBJ2-5
CDR3nt: TGTGCCAGCAGCTTAGTTCTCAACGGGGAGACCCAGTACTTC
CDR3aa: CASSLVLNGETQYF

v_gene: TRBV7-2
abundance: few
d_gene: TRBD2
j_gene: TRBJ2-7
CDR3nt: TGTGCCAGCAGCGCCCCGGGACTAGCGGGGTTGAGCTCCTACGAGCAGTACTTC
CDR3aa: CASSAPGLAGLSSYEQYF

v_gene: TRBV24-1
abundance: NA
d_gene: NA
j_gene: TRBJ2-3
CDR3nt: TGTGCCTCCAGTGAGCCCTCTAGCGCCGACTCAGTTACGCAGTATTTT
CDR3aa: CASSEPSSADSVTQYF

v_gene: TRBV20-1
abundance: NA
d_gene: NA
j_gene: TRBJ2-2
CDR3nt: TGCAGTGCTGAAGGGATGAACACCGGGGAGCTGTTTTTT
CDR3aa: CSAEGMNTGELFF

v_gene: TRBV11-2
abundance: NA
d_gene: NA
j_gene: TRBJ1-6
CDR3nt: TGTGCCAGCAGCTTGCGGGGCAGGACACCCCTCCACTTT
CDR3aa: CASSLRGRTPLHF

v_gene: TRBV12-3/TRBV12-4
abundance: NA
d_gene: NA
j_gene: TRBJ1-1
CDR3nt: TGTGCCAGCAGTTCCTCGGGGGGGAACACTGAAGCTTTCTTT
CDR3aa: CASSSSGGNTEAFF

v_gene: TRBV6-2/TRBV6-3
abundance: NA
d_gene: NA
j_gene: TRBJ2-1
CDR3nt: TGTGCCAGCAGTTACTCGGTCAACAATGAGCAGTTCTTC
CDR3aa: CASSYSVNNEQFF

v_gene: TRBV7-9
abundance: NA
d_gene: NA
j_gene: TRBJ2-5
CDR3nt: TGTGCCAGCAGCTTAGCGGACTTGGGGCAAGAGACCCAGTACTTC
CDR3aa: CASSLADLGQETQYF

v_gene: TRBV12-3/TRBV12-4
abundance: NA
d_gene: NA
j_gene: TRBJ1-5
CDR3nt: TGTGCCAGCAGTTTTGAACAGATTAATCAGCCCCAGCATTTT
CDR3aa: CASSFEQINQPQHF

v_gene: TRBV7-9
abundance: NA
d_gene: TRBD2
j_gene: TRBJ2-1
CDR3nt: TGTGCCAGCAGCTCTTTAGTAGCGGGAGAGAAAGGAAATGAGCAGTTCTTC
CDR3aa: CASSSLVAGEKGNEQFF

v_gene: TRBV20-1
abundance: NA
d_gene: TRBD2
j_gene: TRBJ2-3
CDR3nt: TGCAGTGCACTCCGGGGTCTAGCGGAGAGCACAGATACGCAGTATTTT
CDR3aa: CSALRGLAESTDTQYF

v_gene: TRBV4-3
abundance: few
d_gene: TRBD1
j_gene: TRBJ2-1
CDR3nt: TGCGCCAGCAGCCAAGATAGGGGGCCAGAAAATGAGCAGTTCTTC
CDR3aa: CASSQDRGPENEQFF

v_gene: TRBV28
abundance: few
d_gene: NA
j_gene: TRBJ2-1
CDR3nt: TGTGCCAGCAGTTTGGACCGGCATGAGCAGTTCTTC
CDR3aa: CASSLDRHEQFF

v_gene: TRBV7-9
abundance: NA
d_gene: NA
j_gene: TRBJ2-3
CDR3nt: TGTGCCAGCAGCTTATTGGGTGCTCCAGATACGCAGTATTTT
CDR3aa: CASSLLGAPDTQYF

v_gene: TRBV11-2
abundance: once
d_gene: TRBD1
j_gene: TRBJ1-2
CDR3nt: TGTGCCAGCAGGCGTACAGGGGGCTACTATGGCTACACCTTC
CDR3aa: CASRRTGGYYGYTF

v_gene: TRBV11-1
abundance: NA
d_gene: NA
j_gene: TRBJ2-1
CDR3nt: TGTGCCAGCAGCCCCTCGCACTCCTACAATGAGCAGTTCTTC
CDR3aa: CASSPSHSYNEQFF

v_gene: TRBV9
abundance: NA
d_gene: NA
j_gene: TRBJ2-3
CDR3nt: TGTGCCAGCAGCGTAGCCCCCTTTAGCACAGATACGCAGTATTTT
CDR3aa: CASSVAPFSTDTQYF

v_gene: TRBV7-9
abundance: NA
d_gene: NA
j_gene: TRBJ1-2
CDR3nt: TGTGCCAGCAGCTCTAACTGGGACATGGGCTACACCTTC
CDR3aa: CASSSNWDMGYTF

v_gene: TRBV29-1
abundance: NA
d_gene: NA
j_gene: TRBJ2-7
CDR3nt: TGCAGCGTTGTTGCTGGACAGACCTACGAGCAGTACTTC
CDR3aa: CSVVAGQTYEQYF

v_gene: TRBV6-1
abundance: NA
d_gene: NA
j_gene: TRBJ1-5
CDR3nt: TGTGCCAGCAGCGAGGGGGGGCGTCATCAGCCCCAGCATTTT
CDR3aa: CASSEGGRHQPQHF